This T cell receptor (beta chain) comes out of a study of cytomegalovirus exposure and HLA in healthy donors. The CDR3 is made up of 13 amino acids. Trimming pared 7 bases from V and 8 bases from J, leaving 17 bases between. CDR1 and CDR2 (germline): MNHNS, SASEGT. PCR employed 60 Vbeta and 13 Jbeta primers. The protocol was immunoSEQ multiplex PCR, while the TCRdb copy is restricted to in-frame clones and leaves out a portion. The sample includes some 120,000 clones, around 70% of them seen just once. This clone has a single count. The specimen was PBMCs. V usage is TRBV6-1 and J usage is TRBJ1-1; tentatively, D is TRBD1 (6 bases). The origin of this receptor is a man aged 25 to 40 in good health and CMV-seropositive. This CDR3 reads CASTPRPQGEAFF. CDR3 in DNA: TGTGCCAGCACCCCCCGGCCCCAGGGGGAAGCTTTCTTT.